The T cell receptor beta chain under discussion was sequenced for a study of T cell repertoires in cytomegalovirus infection. On the study more broadly: Matching HLA type and CMV infection were both indicated by public TCR beta signatures.

TCRdb re-analysed the reads in MiXCR, keeping a single row per CDR3 protein. The sample consists of around 450,000 distinct CDR3 sequences, around 11% of them appearing once. Notes on the study in general: HLA-C-restricted CMV-specific TCR beta clonotypes were dominant in the ex vivo response. Cumulative public TCR beta family frequency identified CMV carriers with the relevant HLA.

This clonotype was observed many times. Antigen: not known. Germline assignment: CDR1 SEHNR and CDR2 FQNEAQ (reference sequence). This CDR3 comprises 20 residues. With 4 bases clipped from V and 2 bases from J, the junction kept 22 bases outside the gene matches. The chain has TRBV7-9 and TRBJ2-7; 8 positions match TRBD1. The sequenced sample was PBMCs. The origin of this receptor is a human donor in good health (CMV status not recorded). Some clones in this sample may be carry-over from other donors' samples. This chain's CDR3 is CASSYRGGDRSTSSAYEQYF. For the CDR3, the DNA is TGTGCCAGCAGCTATAGGGGCGGGGACAGGTCGACCAGCTCAGCCTACGAGCAGTACTTC.